This entry lists 14 T cell receptor beta chains sequenced from one sample in a study of response to subunit inactivated influenza vaccine (dated by TCRdb to the late 2010s). The library relied on RT-PCR. The sample was run on an Illumina HiSeq 2500. TCRdb cleaned the public reads at Q25 with fastp, built clones with MiXCR and kept in-frame beta chains. Rows with a matching CDR3 protein are joined into one entry that keeps the most common DNA and genes. Within this sample are about 540,000 distinct CDR3 sequences, with around 25% of them counted one time only. Approximately 3% of the sample comes from the top ten. These data also featured in a second study, about T cells expressing NK-cell markers. The second study also describes: TCR beta cDNA libraries were prepared using 5'RACE template switching, which introduced a universal primer site and unique molecular identifiers.

Sequenced here: CD4+ T cells sorted from PBMCs, sampled approximately 13 days after vaccination. Source of these receptors: a man between 45 and 60 years old who received an inactivated influenza vaccine. Donor details come from another sample of the same person, matched by shared clones.

The chain joins TRBV12-3 or TRBV12-4 to TRBJ2-5; 7 bases agree with TRBD2. V shed 1 base, J shed 5 bases, and the junction held 7 bases outside the gene matches. This CDR3 spans 15 amino acids. The CDR3 nucleotides read TGTGCCAGCAGTTTAGGTGGCGGGAGATGGGAGACCCAGTACTTC. Protein sequence: CASSLGGGRWETQYF.

The table lists this clonotype with a few counts. This chain links TRBV6-4 with TRBJ2-2; no clear D. This CDR3 is built from 14 residues. The germline V gene has CDR1 MRHNA and CDR2 SNTAGT. Trimming removed 3 bases at V and 7 bases at J, with 12 bases between. This CDR3 reads CASSELKGVGELFF. CDR3 nucleotide sequence: TGTGCCAGCAGTGAGTTAAAGGGCGTCGGGGAGCTGTTTTTT.

The chain joins TRBV20-1 to TRBJ2-7; either TRBD1 or TRBD2 may fit D (6 bases each). V lost 3 bases to trimming and J lost 0 bases, with 12 bases between them. Germline lookup yields CDR1 DFQATT and CDR2 SNEGSKA (reference sequence). This CDR3 is built from 14 residues. This CDR3 is CSARRDTNSYEQYF. As DNA, the CDR3 is TGCAGTGCTAGGCGGGACACCAACTCCTACGAGCAGTACTTC.

This clonotype was detected a few times. This chain's CDR3 is CASSLLDRGQGEQFF. The CDR3 DNA follows: TGTGCCAGCAGCCTGTTGGACAGGGGGCAAGGTGAGCAGTTCTTC. The V call is TRBV16, the J call TRBJ2-1; 11 bases agree with TRBD1. V lost 4 bases to trimming and J lost 9 bases; unmatched junction nucleotides: 8. In germline, CDR1 is KGHSY, CDR2 FQNENV. The CDR3 runs to 15 residues.

This clonotype was found a few times. V and J are TRBV2 and TRBJ1-6, with 7 bases fitting TRBD1. Germline V gives CDR1 SNHLY, CDR2 FYNNEI. The CDR3 length is 13 residues. Trimming at V came to 7 bases and at J to 7 bases, leaving 4 bases not matched to a gene. CDR3 in DNA: TGTGCCAGCAACAGGGACAGCAATTCACCCCTCCACTTT. This codes for CASNRDSNSPLHF. Full variable domain (missing parts from reference TRBV2 and TRBJ1-6): EPEVTQTPSHQVTQMGQEVILRCVPISNHLYFYWYRQILGQKVEFLVSFYNNEISEKSEIFDDQFSVERPDGSNFTLKIRSTKLEDSAMYFCASNRDSNSPLHFGNGTRLTVT.

This clonotype has more than one count but fewer than ten. J is TRBJ2-1 and V is TRBV29-1, with TRBD2 as a possible D gene (6 bases). Per the germline V gene, CDR1 is SQVTM and CDR2 is ANQGSEA. Trimming shortened V by 3 bases and J by 9 bases, and 12 bases separated the two germline ends. CDR3 length: 12 amino acids. CDR3 bases: TGCAGCGTTGACCGGGGGACTCCTGAGCAGTTCTTC. Residues: CSVDRGTPEQFF.

The CDR3: CASSATSGTNYNEQFF. CDR3 nucleotides: TGTGCCAGCAGTGCGACTAGCGGGACCAACTACAATGAGCAGTTCTTC. V is TRBV12-3 or TRBV12-4 and J is TRBJ2-1; 11 bases map to TRBD2. CDR3 length: 16 amino acids. The junction had 6 bases not matched to a gene; V was cut back by 5 bases and J by 3 bases.

This clonotype was detected a few times. CDR3 residues: CASRNEPTGVRDTEAFF. The DNA of the CDR3 is TGCGCCAGCAGAAACGAGCCGACCGGCGTAAGGGACACTGAAGCTTTCTTT. V usage is TRBV5-1 and J usage is TRBJ1-1; no definite D call. Trimming took off 5 bases at V and 3 bases at J, with 23 bases between the two ends. The CDR3 has 17 residues. Germline CDR1 is SGHRS and CDR2 is YFSETQ.

This clonotype has only a few counts. This sequence joins TRBV9 and TRBJ2-3, with 7 bases matching TRBD2. The CDR3 covers 15 residues. Trimming cost V 1 base and J 5 bases; bases outside gene matches: 7. Germline V gene sequence: CDR1 SGDLS, CDR2 YYNGEE. The CDR3 DNA sequence: TGTGCCAGCAGCGTACGAGGGAGGGCTGGAGATACGCAGTATTTT. This translates into CASSVRGRAGDTQYF. Together with reference TRBV9 and TRBJ2-3, the CDR3 gives the full variable domain: DSGVTQTPKHLITATGQRVTLRCSPRSGDLSVYWYQQSLDQGLQFLIQYYNGEERAKGNILERFSAQQFPDLHSELNLSSLELGDSALYFCASSVRGRAGDTQYFGPGTRLTVL.

The V call is TRBV4-2, the J call TRBJ2-7, with 10 bases aligning to TRBD2. J lost 4 bases, V lost 4 bases, and 10 bases had no gene match. CDR1 is LGHNA, CDR2 YNFKEQ, per germline. The CDR3 loop spans 16 amino acids. CDR3 in DNA: TGTGCCAGCAGCCCAGGGGCCGGGACTAGCGCGTACGAGCAGTACTTC. Protein sequence: CASSPGAGTSAYEQYF.

The V call is TRBV9, the J call TRBJ1-2, with TRBD1 identical over 7 bases. There are 15 residues in the CDR3. V lost 4 bases, J lost 8 bases, and 14 bases stayed unmatched. In germline, CDR1 is SGDLS, CDR2 YYNGEE. CDR3 DNA: TGTGCCAGCAGCCCGGGACAGTGGGGCTTAGGGGGCTACACCTTC. As protein: CASSPGQWGLGGYTF.

This clonotype was recorded a few times. This chain links TRBV7-8 with TRBJ2-6; tentative D call: TRBD1 (6 bases). Trimming shortened V by 4 bases and J by 0 bases, and 10 bases separated the two germline ends. The CDR3 is 16 residues long. Per germline, CDR1 SGHVS and CDR2 FQNEAQ. DNA for the CDR3: TGTGCCAGCAGCTCTGGACAGCTCTCTGGGGCCAACGTCCTGACTTTC. This codes for CASSSGQLSGANVLTF.

This clonotype was detected ten times or more. The CDR3 region is CASSTGTSGSTDTQYF. In nucleotides, the CDR3 is TGTGCCAGCAGCACCGGGACTAGCGGGAGCACAGATACGCAGTATTTT. The chain combines TRBV5-8 with TRBJ2-3; 12 bases are shared with TRBD2. Germline CDR1 is SGHTS and CDR2 is YDEGEE. The CDR3 loop spans 16 amino acids. Trimming at V came to 4 bases and at J to 0 bases, leaving 3 bases not matched to a gene. Drawing the rest from reference TRBV5-8 and TRBJ2-3, the complete variable domain is EAGVTQSPTHLIKTRGQQATLRCSPISGHTSVYWYQQALGLGLQFLLWYDEGEERNRGNFPPRFSGRQFPNYSSELNVNALELEDSALYLCASSTGTSGSTDTQYFGPGTRLTVL.

This clonotype has just a few counts. This chain links TRBV5-1 with TRBJ2-5; 7 bases align to TRBD2. Trimming took 3 bases from V and 5 from J; bases not matched to a gene: 13. Germline V gene data show CDR1 as SGHRS and CDR2 as YFSETQ. The CDR3 sequence is 16 residues long. The CDR3 DNA follows: TGCGCCAGCAGCTCGGGCGGGAGTCAGGCAGGGGAGACCCAGTACTTC. It translates to CASSSGGSQAGETQYF.